The T cell receptor (beta chain) under discussion was sequenced for a study of OX40 agonist ivuxolimab in advanced cancers. Across the study: Three dose-escalation patients had partial responses: one with hepatocellular carcinoma and two with cutaneous melanoma. Findings of the study overall: Compared with CD4+, CD8+ T cells on average had more expanded clones.

On this clone: Its matching antigen is unknown.

Clones were read by immunoSEQ multiplex PCR, and TCRdb kept only the in-frame ones, dropping some. The sample comprises under 80,000 clones, 85% to 90% of which are singletons, and approximately 2.3% rests with the top ten. The CDR3 is 17 residues long. CDR1 and CDR2 from the germline V gene are SGHAT and FQNNGV. V lost 5 bases to trimming and J lost 7 bases; unmatched junction nucleotides: 17. The sequencing here drew on CD4+ or CD8+ T cells sorted from blood, taken in a trial of the OX40 agonist ivuxolimab. This receptor was obtained from an adult with an advanced solid tumor such as melanoma, head and neck, liver or kidney cancer. V and J are TRBV11-2 and TRBJ2-7; TRBD2 agrees at 10 bases. This chain's CDR3 is CASSARLRASGGTEQYF. For the CDR3, the DNA is TGTGCCAGCAGCGCCCGGTTAAGGGCTAGCGGGGGTACGGAGCAGTACTTC.